A selection of T cell receptor beta chains follows, all from one sample in a study of molecular identifiers for immune sequencing clone quantification. Each CDR3 protein gets one entry after TCRdb re-called the PCR reads with MiXCR. Counted here are about 330,000 distinct CDR3 sequences, roughly 23% occurring once; the ten biggest clones make up about 0.71%. The specimen was naive CD8+ T cells from blood, with Jurkat cell RNA spiked in. The receptors come from a human donor in good health. Some libraries in this study had Jurkat cell RNA spiked in. Both conserved end residues are part of each CDR3. The order of the fields is clone size, D gene, V gene, J gene, CDR3 DNA, CDR3 protein. A D gene is named only where the DNA matches it firmly. The size entry is marked missing in some rows and otherwise reads once, few, many or a size class.

size: few; D: -; V: TRBV7-9; J: TRBJ2-7; DNA: TGTGCCAGCAGCCCACGGGACAAGACCTACGAGCAGTACTTC; CDR3: CASSPRDKTYEQYF
size: few; D: -; V: TRBV7-9; J: TRBJ2-2; DNA: TGTGCCAGCAGCTCCTCATTGAACACCGGGGAGCTGTTTTTT; CDR3: CASSSSLNTGELFF
size: few; D: -; V: TRBV12-5; J: TRBJ2-3; DNA: TGTGCTAGTGGTTTGGCCGCGACAGTCAATAGCCCACCAGATACGCAGTATTTT; CDR3: CASGLAATVNSPPDTQYF
size: few; D: -; V: TRBV24-1; J: TRBJ1-5; DNA: TGTGCCACCAGGCCTATCGGGCAGGATAGCAATCAGCCCCAGCATTTT; CDR3: CATRPIGQDSNQPQHF
size: few; D: -; V: TRBV28; J: TRBJ2-3; DNA: TGTGCCAGCAGTTTATCTAGTCCGTCCACAGATACGCAGTATTTT; CDR3: CASSLSSPSTDTQYF
size: -; D: -; V: TRBV6-2/TRBV6-3; J: TRBJ1-5; DNA: TGTGCCAGCACCACGGGGGCTCCTCGGCCCCAGCATTTT; CDR3: CASTTGAPRPQHF
size: few; D: TRBD1; V: TRBV7-2; J: TRBJ1-4; DNA: TGTGCCAGCAGCTTCCAGGGGGCAGCTAATGAAAAACTGTTTTTT; CDR3: CASSFQGAANEKLFF
size: many; D: TRBD2; V: TRBV6-6; J: TRBJ2-3; DNA: TGTGCCAGCAGCCGCGATCCTAGCGGGATATTTACAGATACGCAGTATTTT; CDR3: CASSRDPSGIFTDTQYF
size: -; D: -; V: TRBV6-1; J: TRBJ2-7; DNA: TGTGCCAGCAGTGAAGTGAGAGAAACCTACGAGCAGTACTTC; CDR3: CASSEVRETYEQYF
size: many; D: -; V: TRBV7-9; J: TRBJ1-2; DNA: TGTGCCAGCAGCTTAGTAGAGTACACCTTC; CDR3: CASSLVEYTF
size: once; D: -; V: TRBV20-1; J: TRBJ2-5; DNA: TGCAGTGCTGTTTTACTTAGGGTCCAAGAGACCCAGTACTTC; CDR3: CSAVLLRVQETQYF
size: -; D: -; V: TRBV2; J: TRBJ2-5; DNA: TGTGCCAGCAGCGGCGCAGAGGGGACTCAAGAGACCCGGTACTTC; CDR3: CASSGAEGTQETRYF
size: many; D: -; V: TRBV12-3/TRBV12-4; J: TRBJ1-2; DNA: TGTGCCAGCAGTTCGCCAGGGCACTATGGCTACACCTTC; CDR3: CASSSPGHYGYTF
size: many; D: TRBD1; V: TRBV12-3/TRBV12-4; J: TRBJ2-6; DNA: TGTGCCAGCAAGGGACAGGGATCTTCTGGGGCCAACGTCCTGACTTTC; CDR3: CASKGQGSSGANVLTF
size: few; D: TRBD2; V: TRBV28; J: TRBJ2-1; DNA: TGTGCCAGCAGTTCCCGACTAGCGGGAGTCAGGAATGAGCAGTTCTTC; CDR3: CASSSRLAGVRNEQFF
size: many; D: -; V: TRBV5-1; J: TRBJ2-3; DNA: TGCGCCAGCAGCTTGGGCTTGAGTTCCACAGATACGCAGTATTTT; CDR3: CASSLGLSSTDTQYF
size: -; D: -; V: TRBV5-6; J: TRBJ2-5; DNA: TGTGCCAGCAGCTTGGTCGCGGGGACAGTGGAAGATACCCAGTACTTC; CDR3: CASSLVAGTVEDTQYF
size: few; D: -; V: TRBV9; J: TRBJ1-1; DNA: TGTGCCAGCAGCGTAGGGCAGCGGGGCACTGAAGCTTTCTTT; CDR3: CASSVGQRGTEAFF
size: many; D: -; V: TRBV5-4; J: TRBJ2-5; DNA: TGTGCCAGCAGCTTGCCAGGCGGGGTCCAAGAGACCCAGTACTTC; CDR3: CASSLPGGVQETQYF
size: many; D: TRBD2; V: TRBV29-1; J: TRBJ2-3; DNA: TGCAGCGTTGTAACTAGCGGGGGCGTAGATACGCAGTATTTT; CDR3: CSVVTSGGVDTQYF
size: -; D: -; V: TRBV28; J: TRBJ1-4; DNA: TGTGCCAGCAGTAAGGAGGGACTCACTAATGAAAAACTGTTTTTT; CDR3: CASSKEGLTNEKLFF